The 32 T cell receptor beta chains presented below share a single source sample, sequenced in a study of blood T cells in healthy people across ages. PCR was performed a second time for about 7 to 11 cycles using a sample-barcoded 5' primer and a J-beta primer mix. TCRdb recomputed calls from the 5' RACE reads with MiXCR, one row per CDR3 protein. The data show about 1,400,000 distinct CDR3 sequences, roughly 45% seen once. The sequenced sample was blood. The origin of the receptors is a woman younger than 30 in good health.

This rearrangement joins TRBV20-1 to TRBJ2-3; 16 nucleotides align to TRBD2. This CDR3 has 17 amino acids. The V segment lost 5 bases and the J segment 1 base; nucleotides outside the gene matches: 6. CDR1 DFQATT and CDR2 SNEGSKA come from the germline V gene (reference sequence). CDR3 protein: CSAPRGLAGGGTDTQYF. Here the CDR3 DNA reads TGCAGTGCTCCGCGGGGACTAGCGGGGGGGGGCACAGATACGCAGTATTTT.

The chain is built from TRBV4-2 and TRBJ2-1; 7 nucleotides line up with TRBD2. V lost 1 base, J lost 8 bases, and 8 bases stayed unmatched. The germline CDR1 and CDR2 sequences are LGHNA and YNFKEQ. This CDR3 contains 15 residues. The CDR3 DNA reads as TGTGCCAGCAGCCAAGGCAGCGGGACTATAGATGAGCAGTTCTTC. Translating gives CASSQGSGTIDEQFF.

The V call is TRBV12-3 or TRBV12-4, the J call TRBJ2-3; no reliable D call. V was clipped by 6 bases and J by 3 bases, with 13 bases between them. The CDR3 extends over 14 amino acids. The CDR3 bases are TGTGCCAGCAGGGCACCTACCCAGACAGATACGCAGTATTTT. It codes for CASRAPTQTDTQYF.

A few counts support this clonotype. V gene TRBV4-1 combines with J gene TRBJ1-5; D remains ambiguous. The CDR3 spans 14 residues. Trimming cost V 1 base and J 4 bases, with 8 bases left between them. In germline, CDR1 is MGHRA, CDR2 YSYEKL. The CDR3 DNA sequence: TGCGCCAGCAGCCAAGTCCCGGGGAATCAGCCCCAGCATTTT. Translation gives CASSQVPGNQPQHF.

The V and J genes are TRBV15 and TRBJ2-5; D is uncertain. The CDR3 is made up of 13 amino acids. V dropped 1 base and J dropped 11 bases, with 14 bases sitting between them. Germline V gene data show CDR1 as LNHNV and CDR2 as YYDKDF (reference sequence). The CDR3 reads CATSRAGYNEQYF. The CDR3, as DNA: TGTGCCACCAGCAGAGCGGGTTACAATGAGCAGTACTTC.

This clonotype has a handful of counts. The gene calls are TRBV10-2 and TRBJ2-7, with 11 bases that match TRBD1. The CDR3 runs 15 residues. V dropped 6 bases and J dropped 2; count of bases not matched to a gene: 6. Germline V lookup: CDR1 WSHSY, CDR2 SAAADI. The CDR3 DNA reads as TGCGCCAGCAGAGCGGGACAGGGGGAAACCTACGAGCAGTACTTC. It specifies CASRAGQGETYEQYF.

This clonotype was counted a few times. The genes are TRBV5-1 and TRBJ2-7; TRBD1 matches 7 bases. CDR3 size: 14 residues. The ends lost 3 bases at V and 0 bases at J; junction bases unmatched: 3. Germline values: CDR1 SGHRS, CDR2 YFSETQ. The CDR3 region is CASSWGQSSYEQYF. CDR3 nucleotides: TGCGCCAGCAGCTGGGGACAGAGCTCCTACGAGCAGTACTTC.

The V and J genes are TRBV9 and TRBJ1-3, with 10 nucleotides matching TRBD1. Germline CDR1 and CDR2: SGDLS and YYNGEE. V trimming: 4 bases; J trimming: 1 base; junction bases outside the gene matches: 2. This CDR3 contains 15 residues. CDR3 in amino acids: CASSSGQGSGNTIYF. The CDR3 DNA follows: TGTGCCAGCAGCTCGGGACAGGGGTCTGGAAACACCATATATTTT.

The rearrangement links TRBV7-8 to TRBJ2-3, with a weak D call TRBD1 (7 bases). Germline loops: CDR1 SGHVS, CDR2 FQNEAQ. V lost 3 bases and J lost 8, with 9 bases in between. This CDR3 spans 12 amino acids. This CDR3 is CASSFQGGTQYF. The CDR3 nucleotides read TGTGCCAGCAGCTTCCAGGGGGGTACGCAGTATTTT.

In this sample, this clonotype turned up a few times. The chain has TRBV5-4 and TRBJ1-6; D gene ambiguous. V lost 0 bases and J 2 bases, leaving 9 bases between the germline ends. CDR1 SGHNT and CDR2 YYREEE come from the germline V gene (reference sequence). This CDR3 contains 16 residues. The CDR3 region has the DNA TGTGCCAGCAGCTTGGAGGGTGGTCCCTATAATTCACCCCTCCACTTT. This encodes CASSLEGGPYNSPLHF.

The CDR3 here is CATSDPMRVGSDTQYF. As DNA, the CDR3 is TGTGCCACCAGTGACCCCATGAGGGTCGGGTCAGATACGCAGTATTTT. This sequence joins TRBV24-1 and TRBJ2-3; D is perhaps TRBD2 (5 bases). CDR1 is KGHDR, CDR2 SFDVKD, per germline. The ends were cut back, 4 bases at V and 4 bases at J, with 17 bases in the middle. The CDR3 length is 16 residues.

This clonotype was seen at least ten times. The chain recombines TRBV6-5 with TRBJ2-7; 9 positions agree with TRBD1. The germline V gene encodes CDR1 MNHEY and CDR2 SVGAGI. The J segment lost 2 bases and the V segment lost 0 bases, leaving 2 bases of the junction unmatched. This CDR3 is built from 15 residues. The CDR3 is CASSYSRQGAYEQYF. In DNA, the CDR3 is TGTGCCAGCAGTTACTCCAGACAGGGGGCCTACGAGCAGTACTTC.

This clonotype has a handful of counts. The chain employs TRBV7-9 and TRBJ1-2, with 9 bases that match TRBD1. The CDR3 consists of 16 residues. Unmatched junction bases numbered 11, after V lost 5 bases and J lost 4 bases. Germline CDR1 reads SEHNR; CDR2 reads FQNEAQ (reference sequence). In DNA, the CDR3 is TGTGCCAGCAGCCAGACCGCGGACAGGGGCTTCTATGGCTACACCTTC. The encoded protein is CASSQTADRGFYGYTF.

The V gene is TRBV27, the J gene TRBJ1-1, with a weak D call TRBD1 (5 bases). Germline V gives CDR1 MNHEY, CDR2 SMNVEV (reference sequence). Deletions cut 4 bases from V and 0 bases from J, with 15 bases between. The CDR3 consists of 16 residues. This CDR3 is CASSSLTDRMNTEAFF. DNA for the CDR3: TGTGCCAGCAGTTCCCTCACCGACAGAATGAACACTGAAGCTTTCTTT.

J is TRBJ1-2 and V is TRBV12-3 or TRBV12-4; D remains ambiguous. Trimming took off 5 bases at V and 6 bases at J, with 7 bases between the two ends. This CDR3 spans 11 amino acids. Here the CDR3 reads CASSKGNGYTF. The CDR3 bases are TGTGCCAGCAGTAAAGGGAATGGCTACACCTTC.

This clonotype came up a few times. The chain carries TRBV2 and TRBJ2-1; D possibly matches TRBD1 or TRBD2 (5 bases each). CDR1 SNHLY and CDR2 FYNNEI come from the germline V gene. Trimming took off 10 bases at V and 3 bases at J, with 16 bases between the two ends. This CDR3 has 14 amino acids. The DNA for the CDR3 is TGTGCCATCCCGAGGGGCCCCGTCTACAATGAGCAGTTCTTC. It is translated as CAIPRGPVYNEQFF.

The chain carries TRBV6-2 or TRBV6-3 and TRBJ2-1; the match to TRBD2 covers 11 bases. Trimming removed 3 bases from V and 9 bases from J; junction bases left unmatched: 10. The length of the CDR3 is 16 residues. Germline values: CDR1 MNHEY, CDR2 SVGEGT. In nucleotides, the CDR3 is TGTGCCAGCAGTTATCATACTAGCGGGGGTTTTACTGAGCAGTTCTTC. Translating it yields CASSYHTSGGFTEQFF.

This clonotype was detected only once. One end of the junction fails to match germline, which may point to a read error. This rearrangement joins TRBV20-1 to TRBJ1-1, with TRBD1 identical over 8 bases. CDR1 is DFQATT and CDR2 is SNEGSKA in the germline V gene (reference sequence). This CDR3 has 12 residues. The CDR3 sequence: CRASRDRTGAFF. The CDR3 DNA reads as TGCAGGGCAAGCCGGGACAGGACTGGAGCTTTCTTT.

This chain uses TRBV5-1 with TRBJ2-7, with TRBD2 matching over 11 bases. The CDR3 loop spans 14 amino acids. Germline loops: CDR1 SGHRS, CDR2 YFSETQ. The V gene end was trimmed by 4 bases and the J gene end by 3 bases; junction bases not matched to a gene: 3. CDR3: CASSTTSGVYEQYF. CDR3 bases: TGCGCCAGCAGCACGACTAGCGGGGTCTACGAGCAGTACTTC.

The chain joins TRBV20-1 to TRBJ2-3; D may be TRBD1 (6 bases). CDR1 is DFQATT and CDR2 is SNEGSKA in the germline V gene (reference sequence). V lost 5 bases and J 0 bases, leaving 15 bases between the germline ends. This CDR3 spans 15 amino acids. The CDR3 bases are TGCAGTGCTCCCTCAGGGGCGTCTAGCACAGATACGCAGTATTTT. It codes for CSAPSGASSTDTQYF.

The V and J genes are TRBV28 and TRBJ2-2; D call uncertain. Germline assignment: CDR1 MDHEN and CDR2 SYDVKM. The V end was cut by 7 bases, the J end by 5 bases, with 11 bases between. The CDR3 is made up of 13 amino acids. CDR3 DNA sequence: TGTGCCAGCAAAATTGGTGGGACCGGGGAGCTGTTTTTT. It specifies CASKIGGTGELFF.

This clonotype appeared once. CDR3 bases: TGTGCCAGTAGTAGTCGGACGCGTCTAGAGACCCAGTACTTC. It codes for CASSSRTRLETQYF. V usage is TRBV19 and J usage is TRBJ2-5; D not certain. Germline V lookup: CDR1 LNHDA, CDR2 SQIVND (reference sequence). The CDR3 length is 14 residues. V dropped 4 bases and J dropped 4 bases, with 13 bases sitting between them.

For this clonotype: At one end, the junction sequence differs from germline, possibly due to a read error. This chain joins TRBV5-1 and TRBJ2-3, with 9 bases lining up with TRBD2. This CDR3 has 14 amino acids. The germline V gene encodes CDR1 SGHRS and CDR2 YFSETQ. CDR3: CASSVAGVSDTRYF. The CDR3, as DNA: TGCGCCAGCAGCGTAGCGGGGGTCTCAGATACGCGGTATTTT.

This clonotype showed up just a few times. This chain links TRBV7-2 with TRBJ2-5, with TRBD2 identical over 8 bases. V shed 1 base, J shed 2 bases, and the junction held 15 bases outside the gene matches. Germline loops: CDR1 SGHTA, CDR2 FQGNSA. The CDR3 has 19 residues. CDR3 in amino acids: CASSLGGNGGGRRQETQYF. CDR3 coding DNA: TGTGCCAGCAGCTTAGGAGGAAACGGCGGGGGGCGGCGGCAAGAGACCCAGTACTTC.

In this sample, this clonotype turned up a few times. The chain employs TRBV18 and TRBJ2-7; D remains ambiguous. Germline lookup yields CDR1 KGHSH and CDR2 LQKENI. This CDR3 comprises 13 residues. V was trimmed by 5 bases and J by 0 bases, leaving 8 bases between them. CDR3 in amino acids: CASSSTRSYEQYF. In nucleotides, the CDR3 is TGTGCCAGCTCATCGACGCGCTCCTACGAGCAGTACTTC.

The chain has TRBV6-1 and TRBJ2-1; perhaps TRBD1 as D (6 bases). CDR1 MNHNS and CDR2 SASEGT come from the germline V gene. The germline V and J ends were trimmed by 9 bases and 2 bases, with 8 bases remaining between them. CDR3 length equals 12 residues. The CDR3 region has the DNA TGTGCCAGGGGGGCCCCCTACAATGAGCAGTTCTTC. Amino acid sequence: CARGAPYNEQFF.

The rearrangement uses TRBV15 and TRBJ2-2, with TRBD1 identical over 7 bases. Germline V gene data show CDR1 as LNHNV and CDR2 as YYDKDF (reference sequence). The CDR3 covers 15 residues. After removal of 5 bases from V and 5 bases from J, the junction contained 8 bases not matched to a gene. In DNA, the CDR3 is TGTGCCACCAGCCCAGACAGGGCCAAAACCGGGGAGCTGTTTTTT. The encoded protein is CATSPDRAKTGELFF.

The chain employs TRBV6-6 and TRBJ1-4, with D perhaps matching TRBD1 (6 bases). V was clipped by 4 bases and J by 10 bases, with 19 bases between them. The CDR3 is made up of 15 amino acids. Germline CDR1 reads MNHNY; CDR2 reads SVGAGI (reference sequence). CDR3 in DNA: TGTGCCAGCAGTTCGACGGGACATTGGGGTGCAAAACTGTTTTTT. Translation gives CASSSTGHWGAKLFF.

This chain links TRBV15 with TRBJ2-3, with TRBD2 as a possible D gene (5 bases). V was pared by 6 bases and J by 6 bases, with 13 bases between. Germline CDR1 and CDR2: LNHNV and YYDKDF (reference sequence). The CDR3 sequence is 13 residues long. The CDR3, as DNA: TGTGCCACCAGTCCGGTAGGCGGGGATACGCAGTATTTT. Translation: CATSPVGGDTQYF.

The genes are TRBV16 and TRBJ1-1; D may be TRBD1 (6 bases). Between the trimmed V and J ends, which lost 4 bases and 7 bases, there was a span of 22 bases. The CDR3 has 16 amino acids. Germline CDR1 KGHSY, CDR2 FQNENV. For the CDR3, the DNA is TGTGCCAGCAGCCCCGGGCAATTGTGGGGGGCCCTTGAAGCTTTCTTT. Protein: CASSPGQLWGALEAFF.

The J gene is TRBJ2-1, the V gene TRBV20-1; D is undetermined. Germline values: CDR1 DFQATT, CDR2 SNEGSKA (reference sequence). The CDR3 loop spans 15 amino acids. V shed 0 bases and J shed 4 bases, with 13 bases lying between them. Here the CDR3 DNA reads TGCAGTGCTAGAGATCTGGGGAAAACTTACAATGAGCAGTTCTTC. Its protein is CSARDLGKTYNEQFF.

V gene TRBV5-1 combines with J gene TRBJ1-2; no definite D call. V was clipped by 4 bases and J by 4 bases, with 17 bases between them. Per the germline V gene, CDR1 is SGHRS and CDR2 is YFSETQ. This CDR3 is built from 15 residues. In DNA form, the CDR3 reads TGCGCCAGCAGCGCTCGGGAGGGAGACGGCTATGGCTACACCTTC. This gives the protein CASSAREGDGYGYTF.